The 5 T cell receptor beta chains presented below share a single source sample, sequenced in a study of T cells after yellow fever vaccination (dated by TCRdb to about 2019). This specimen's treatment or condition label, per the study, means: live attenuated yellow fever vaccine strain. The library was produced with 5' RACE. Instrument used: Illumina HiSeq 2500. In-frame beta chains were kept once TCRdb had trimmed the public reads at Q25 with fastp and called clones with MiXCR. For every CDR3 protein sequence, its rows merge into one entry that carries the most common genes and DNA. The sample includes 300,000 to 450,000 distinct CDR3 sequences, with 7% to 9% observed a single time. The leading ten clones occupy 17% of the sample. The sequenced sample was PBMCs, obtained around 45 days after the first yellow fever vaccination. These receptors came from a man aged 18 to 30 who received the YFV17D yellow fever vaccine.

The chain combines TRBV4-2 with TRBJ1-1; the D gene is possibly TRBD1 (5 bases). Germline V gives CDR1 LGHNA, CDR2 YNFKEQ. The CDR3 sequence is 15 residues long. Trimming pared 1 base from V and 8 bases from J, leaving 17 bases between. The CDR3 reads CASSQAFGTDREAFF. Written as DNA, the CDR3 is TGTGCCAGCAGCCAAGCCTTCGGGACTGATCGGGAAGCTTTCTTT.

This chain connects TRBV19 to TRBJ2-3; D gene ambiguous. There are 11 residues in the CDR3. V was shortened by 8 bases and J by 2 bases, with 5 bases between the two germline ends. Germline lookup yields CDR1 LNHDA and CDR2 SQIVND (reference sequence). The CDR3 nucleotides are TGTGCCAGTCTGCTCACAGATACGCAGTATTTT. Its protein product is CASLLTDTQYF.

CDR3 DNA sequence: TGTGCCAGCAGTGTTAGGGTTGACACCGGGGAGCTGTTTTTT. Protein: CASSVRVDTGELFF. The chain joins TRBV2 to TRBJ2-2; no clear D gene. The CDR3 runs 14 residues. Trimming stripped 4 bases from V and 3 bases from J, with 9 bases between. Germline assignment: CDR1 SNHLY and CDR2 FYNNEI.

This clonotype appeared a few times. The chain employs TRBV12-3 or TRBV12-4 and TRBJ2-2; no firm D call. The CDR3 is 15 residues long. The V gene lost 0 bases and the J gene lost 5 bases, with 10 bases spanning the gap. Written as DNA, the CDR3 is TGTGCCAGCAGTTTAGCAGGGTCGCTGACCGGGGAGCTGTTTTTT. Protein sequence: CASSLAGSLTGELFF.

This clonotype was picked up a small number of times. The V and J genes are TRBV4-1 and TRBJ2-1; 7 bases align to TRBD1. The CDR3 contains 15 residues. Germline V lookup: CDR1 MGHRA, CDR2 YSYEKL. V shed 0 bases, J shed 4 bases, and the junction held 3 bases outside the gene matches. DNA of the CDR3: TGCGCCAGCAGCCAAGAAACAGGGGTGTACAATGAGCAGTTCTTC. Translating it yields CASSQETGVYNEQFF.